This entry lists 27 T cell receptor beta chains sequenced from one sample in a study of T cell clonality in common variable immunodeficiency. No antigens are known for them. Broader study findings: Fewer deletions and N-nucleotide insertions were reportedly seen in common variable immunodeficiency TCR beta sequences.

Clones were sequenced by immunoSEQ multiplex PCR, and TCRdb holds only the in-frame ones, with some missing. The profile covers 15,000 to 25,000 clones, none occurring a single time. The sample was peripheral blood mononuclear cells. Every receptor here comes from a human donor with common variable immunodeficiency.

This clone has just a few counts. The read comes to an end 3 residues before the CDR3 does, leaving the germline J gene to fill in the end. The genes are TRBV18 and TRBJ2-5; 9 bases are shared with TRBD2. The germline gives CDR1 KGHSH, CDR2 LQKENI. Trimming took 6 bases from V and 2 from J; bases not matched to a gene: 10. The CDR3 is 16 amino acids. The CDR3 loop reads CASSRDLLAGQETQYF. The DNA read from the CDR3 is TGTGCCAGCTCCCGCGATCTCCTAGCGGGGCAAGAGACC.

This clone has at least ten counts. CDR3 DNA, as far as it was read: TGCGCCAGCAGCTTCGGTGGTGAGCTACAGGGTGGC. It codes for CASSFGGELQGG. The whole CDR3 protein is CASSFGGELQGGYTF. This sequence joins TRBV5-1 and TRBJ1-2; D possibly corresponds to TRBD1 (6 bases). The missing CDR3 end, 3 residues past where the read stops, is filled in from the germline J gene. The CDR3 loop spans 15 amino acids. V was shortened by 2 bases and J by 7 bases, with 18 bases between the two germline ends. The germline V gene has CDR1 SGHRS and CDR2 YFSETQ. The variable domain in full, completed from reference TRBV5-1 and TRBJ1-2, reads KAGVTQTPRYLIKTRGQQVTLSCSPISGHRSVSWYQQTPGQGLQFLFEYFSETQRNKGNFPGRFSGRQFSNSRSEMNVSTLELGDSALYLCASSFGGELQGGYTFGSGTRLTVV.

Concerning this clone itself: The read terminates 3 residues before the CDR3 end, so the remaining end is supplied by the germline J gene. The chain employs TRBV7-9 and TRBJ2-7; D may be TRBD2 (6 bases). The CDR3 extends over 14 amino acids. V was cut by 4 bases and J by 0 bases, with 10 bases left in between. The V gene's germline CDR1 is SEHNR and CDR2 FQNEAQ (reference sequence). The CDR3 bases that were read are TGTGCCAGCAGCTACCGGGACTTCTCCTACGAG. Encoded protein: CASSYRDFSYE. The whole CDR3 protein is CASSYRDFSYEQYF.

This clone was found a few times. From the germline J gene comes the end of the CDR3, since the read stops 3 residues before it. The rearrangement links TRBV18 to TRBJ1-6, with 12 bases that match TRBD1. Germline V gene lookup returns CDR1 KGHSH and CDR2 LQKENI. The CDR3 sequence is 16 residues long. J lost 5 bases, V lost 3 bases, and 2 bases had no gene match. The CDR3 reads CASSPGTGGNNSPLHF. CDR3 DNA, as far as it was read: TGTGCCAGCTCACCCGGGACAGGGGGCAATAATTCACCC. Variable domain in full (rest from reference TRBV18 and TRBJ1-6): NAGVMQNPRHLVRRRGQEARLRCSPMKGHSHVYWYRQLPEEGLKFMVYLQKENIIDESGMPKERFSAEFPKEGPSILRIQQVVRGDSAAYFCASSPGTGGNNSPLHFGNGTRLTVT.

In this sample, this clone turned up a few times. The read halts 3 residues ahead of the CDR3 end, with the missing end drawn from the germline J gene. This sequence joins TRBV7-2 and TRBJ2-3, with D possibly TRBD2 on 6 matching bases. The CDR3 is 14 residues long. Trimming stripped 4 bases from V and 6 bases from J, with 14 bases between. The germline V gene encodes CDR1 SGHTA and CDR2 FQGNSA. The DNA read from the CDR3 is TGTGCCAGCAGCTCCAGAGGAGGGTCGGATACG. It yields the protein CASSSRGGSDT. The entire CDR3 protein is CASSSRGGSDTQYF.

Turning to this clone: The CDR3 goes on 3 residues after the read ends, and that part is filled in from the germline J gene. The rearrangement joins TRBV18 to TRBJ2-3, with 9 bases aligning to TRBD2. CDR3 length: 13 residues. V gave up 9 bases and J gave up 4 bases; unmatched junction bases: 5. Germline assignment: CDR1 KGHSH and CDR2 LQKENI. CDR3: CASSSGVPDTQYF. The covered CDR3 bases are TGTGCCAGTTCTAGCGGGGTCCCAGATACG.

The CDR3 sequence: CASSELGLGQPLSNQPQHF. The covered CDR3 bases are TGTGCCAGCAGTGAACTTGGGCTGGGACAGCCTCTTAGCAATCAGCCC. The rearrangement joins TRBV6-1 to TRBJ1-5; 7 positions match TRBD1. Read coverage stops 3 residues before the CDR3 terminus; the germline J gene supplies the remainder. The CDR3 covers 19 residues. CDR1 MNHNS and CDR2 SASEGT come from the germline V gene. V shed 2 bases, J shed 0 bases, and the junction held 13 bases outside the gene matches.

A few counts support this clone. The CDR3 end lies 3 residues beyond the end of the read and is filled in from the germline J gene. The chain recombines TRBV7-6 with TRBJ2-3; TRBD2 agrees at 13 bases. Germline lookup yields CDR1 SGHVS and CDR2 FNYEAQ. The CDR3 length is 18 residues. J was trimmed by 2 bases and V by 5 bases; bases with no gene match: 10. CDR3 protein: CASSTRLAGGHPTDTQYF. The sequenced part of the CDR3 DNA is TGTGCCAGCAGCACCAGACTAGCGGGAGGACACCCCACAGATACG. Looking up the rest from reference TRBV7-6 and TRBJ2-3 gives the full variable domain: GAGVSQSPRYKVTKRGQDVALRCDPISGHVSLYWYRQALGQGPEFLTYFNYEAQQDKSGLPNDRFSAERPEGSISTLTIQRTEQRDSAMYRCASSTRLAGGHPTDTQYFGPGTRLTVL.

A remark on this clone: Coverage ceases 3 residues before the CDR3 finishes, and the germline J gene fills in the end. The V gene is TRBV18, the J gene TRBJ1-6; D may be TRBD1 (5 bases). V was shortened by 3 bases and J by 7 bases, with 13 bases between the two germline ends. Germline CDR1 is KGHSH and CDR2 is LQKENI. The CDR3 has 15 residues. The CDR3 sequence is CASSPLGQANSPLHF. The covered CDR3 bases are TGTGCCAGCTCACCGCTGGGGCAGGCAAATTCACCC. Together with reference TRBV18 and TRBJ1-6, the CDR3 gives the full variable domain: NAGVMQNPRHLVRRRGQEARLRCSPMKGHSHVYWYRQLPEEGLKFMVYLQKENIIDESGMPKERFSAEFPKEGPSILRIQQVVRGDSAAYFCASSPLGQANSPLHFGNGTRLTVT.

This clone was found a few times. The read is 3 residues too short to cover the CDR3 end, so that end is filled in from the germline J gene. The gene calls are TRBV7-2 and TRBJ2-1; no clear D gene. The CDR3 contains 11 residues. V was trimmed by 5 bases and J by 7 bases, leaving 6 bases between them. Germline V CDR1 and CDR2: SGHTA, FQGNSA. This CDR3 is CASSASNEQFF. The CDR3 DNA, read in part, is TGTGCCAGCAGCGCGTCTAATGAG.

In this sample, this clone turned up a few times. The read terminates 3 residues before the CDR3 end, so the remaining end is supplied by the germline J gene. V gene TRBV19 combines with J gene TRBJ2-1, with D possibly being TRBD2 (6 bases). Trimming took off 7 bases at V and 7 bases at J, with 17 bases between the two ends. Germline V gene lookup returns CDR1 LNHDA and CDR2 SQIVND (reference sequence). This CDR3 spans 14 amino acids. This CDR3 reads CASNPGMAGNEQFF. The DNA read from the CDR3 is TGTGCCAGTAACCCCGGGATGGCGGGAAATGAG.

Of note for this clone: The read ends 3 residues shy of where the CDR3 ends; the end is completed using the germline J gene. The chain joins TRBV7-2 to TRBJ2-3, with 9 bases aligning to TRBD2. V gave up 1 base and J gave up 7 bases; unmatched junction bases: 6. The CDR3 length is 15 residues. CDR1 and CDR2 (germline): SGHTA, FQGNSA. The covered CDR3 bases are TGTGCCAGCAGCTTAGTGGGCGGGGGGGCGAATACG. It specifies CASSLVGGGANT. The whole CDR3 protein reads CASSLVGGGANTQYF.

For this clone: The sequence runs out 3 residues before the end of the CDR3; the remainder is reconstructed from the germline J gene. The chain uses TRBV2 and TRBJ2-5; possible D gene TRBD1, 5 bases. Germline-derived CDR1 and CDR2 are SNHLY and FYNNEI. Trimming left V 6 bases short and J 0 bases short, with 5 bases between. The length of the CDR3 is 12 residues. CDR3 sequence: CASRQDQETQYF. The part of the CDR3 DNA that was read is TGTGCCAGCAGACAGGACCAAGAGACC.

This clone was detected only a few times. The read falls 3 residues short of the CDR3 end, and the missing part is taken from the germline J gene. The chain couples TRBV7-6 to TRBJ2-3; TRBD2 aligns across 11 bases. The V and J ends lost 2 bases and 3 bases, in that order; junction bases with no gene match: 1. This CDR3 has 15 amino acids. Germline V lookup: CDR1 SGHVS, CDR2 FNYEAQ. This chain's CDR3 is CASSLRTSGTDTQYF. CDR3 bases read: TGTGCCAGCAGCTTACGGACTAGCGGGACAGATACG.

This clone was counted between two and nine times. Read coverage stops 3 residues before the CDR3 terminus; the germline J gene supplies the remainder. This chain uses TRBV19 with TRBJ1-2, with 7 positions matching TRBD1. CDR3 length: 13 amino acids. Germline V lookup: CDR1 LNHDA, CDR2 SQIVND (reference sequence). The V gene end was trimmed by 6 bases and the J gene end by 3 bases; junction bases not matched to a gene: 4. CDR3 DNA (partial): TGTGCCAGTAGCCTCAGGGGGGACTATGGC. Encoded protein: CASSLRGDYG. The entire CDR3 protein is CASSLRGDYGYTF.

Details on this clone: Read coverage stops 3 residues before the CDR3 terminus; the germline J gene supplies the remainder. The chain couples TRBV7-6 to TRBJ2-2; D is ambiguous. Germline V gene lookup returns CDR1 SGHVS and CDR2 FNYEAQ. Between the trimmed V and J ends, which lost 5 bases and 1 base, there was a span of 8 bases. The CDR3 consists of 14 residues. CDR3 DNA (partial): TGTGCCAGCAGCCCCTCGGTGAACACCGGGGAG. Protein sequence: CASSPSVNTGE. The whole CDR3 sequence is CASSPSVNTGELFF.

The table lists this clone with a few counts. Coverage ceases 3 residues before the CDR3 finishes, and the germline J gene fills in the end. This chain joins TRBV6-2 or TRBV6-3 and TRBJ2-7; 11 bases match TRBD2. Germline loops: CDR1 MNHEY, CDR2 SVGEGT. Unmatched junction bases numbered 9, after V lost 8 bases and J lost 3 bases. The CDR3 runs 15 residues. CDR3 bases read: TGTGCCAGCCGAACCACTAGCGGGAGTAACTACGAG. Protein product: CASRTTSGSNYE. The full CDR3 reads CASRTTSGSNYEQYF.

On this clone: The read comes to an end 3 residues before the CDR3 does, leaving the germline J gene to fill in the end. The chain has TRBV30 and TRBJ2-1, with D perhaps matching TRBD2 (6 bases). Germline CDR1 is GTSNPN and CDR2 is SVGIG (reference sequence). V lost 1 base and J lost 4, with 14 bases in between. The CDR3 is 15 amino acids. CDR3 DNA, as far as it was read: TGTGCCTGGAGTGCGGCGGGGATGGGGTACAATGAG. It codes for CAWSAAGMGYNE. The CDR3 reads in full as CAWSAAGMGYNEQFF.

Only a few counts were recorded for this clone. The CDR3 goes on 3 residues after the read ends, and that part is filled in from the germline J gene. The chain joins TRBV5-1 to TRBJ2-5, with 12 bases lining up with TRBD1. The CDR3 loop spans 15 amino acids. The V and J ends lost 4 bases and 5 bases, in that order; junction bases with no gene match: 6. CDR1 is SGHRS, CDR2 YFSETQ, per germline. The CDR3 bases that were read are TGCGCCAGCAGCACCGGGACAGGGGGCCGGGAGACC. Amino acid sequence: CASSTGTGGRET. The full-length CDR3 reads as CASSTGTGGRETQYF.

In regard to this clone: The CDR3 extends 3 residues past the end of the read, so its final part is completed from the germline J gene. The genes are TRBV30 and TRBJ2-7, with D possibly being TRBD1 (6 bases). V dropped 2 bases and J dropped 4 bases, with 9 bases sitting between them. Germline V gives CDR1 GTSNPN, CDR2 SVGIG (reference sequence). The CDR3 runs 12 residues. CDR3 bases read: TGTGCCTGGAGTCAGGGGACATACGAG. This codes for CAWSQGTYE. The whole CDR3 sequence reads CAWSQGTYEQYF.

To note about this clone: The missing CDR3 end, 3 residues past where the read stops, is filled in from the germline J gene. The chain carries TRBV18 and TRBJ1-6; TRBD1 might be the D (6 bases). The CDR3 has 16 amino acids. From germline, CDR1 is KGHSH and CDR2 LQKENI. V gave up 3 bases and J gave up 8 bases, with 17 bases separating them. Partial CDR3 DNA: TGTGCCAGCTCACCGACGATAGGCGGGGGCGATTCACCC. It translates to CASSPTIGGGDSP. The whole CDR3 sequence reads CASSPTIGGGDSPLHF.

To note about this clone: Read coverage stops 3 residues before the CDR3 terminus; the germline J gene supplies the remainder. The genes are TRBV19 and TRBJ2-2; 11 nucleotides line up with TRBD1. The V gene end was trimmed by 6 bases and the J gene end by 3 bases; junction bases not matched to a gene: 3. In germline, CDR1 is LNHDA, CDR2 SQIVND (reference sequence). The CDR3 is 15 residues long. The CDR3: CASRGQGGYTGELFF. CDR3 bases read: TGTGCCAGTAGGGGACAGGGGGGGTACACCGGGGAG.

This clone was counted a few times. The read comes to an end 3 residues before the CDR3 does, leaving the germline J gene to fill in the end. V gene TRBV6-2 or TRBV6-3 combines with J gene TRBJ2-7; TRBD1 might be the D (5 bases). Germline V gives CDR1 MNHEY, CDR2 SVGEGT. V dropped 6 bases and J dropped 2 bases, with 11 bases sitting between them. The CDR3 spans 13 residues. Partial CDR3 DNA: TGTGCCAGCAGGGACACCGGCGCCTACGAG. Its protein is CASRDTGAYE. The full CDR3 protein is CASRDTGAYEQYF.

This clone was counted between two and nine times. The CDR3 reads CSAARGSSSYNEQFF. Incomplete CDR3 DNA: TGCAGTGCTGCTCGAGGTTCCAGCTCCTACAATGAG. The gene calls are TRBV20-1 and TRBJ2-1, with unresolved D. The read terminates 3 residues before the CDR3 end, so the remaining end is supplied by the germline J gene. The germline CDR1 and CDR2 sequences are DFQATT and SNEGSKA (reference sequence). The ends were cut back, 5 bases at V and 0 bases at J, with 14 bases in the middle. There are 15 residues in the CDR3.

This clone was recorded a few times. The CDR3 extends 3 residues past the end of the read, so its final part is completed from the germline J gene. This chain connects TRBV19 to TRBJ1-5; 9 bases line up with TRBD1. Germline V gene sequence: CDR1 LNHDA, CDR2 SQIVND (reference sequence). The CDR3 loop spans 16 amino acids. Trimming removed 1 base from V and 0 bases from J; junction bases left unmatched: 1. Partial CDR3 DNA: TGTGCCAGTAGTATAGGGACAGGGGTTAGCAATCAGCCC. Encoded protein: CASSIGTGVSNQP. The CDR3 reads in full as CASSIGTGVSNQPQHF.

This clone has more than one count but fewer than ten. The read terminates 3 residues ahead of where the CDR3 ends, so the germline J gene completes it. J is TRBJ2-3 and V is TRBV20-1; 13 bases fit TRBD2. The V gene's germline CDR1 is DFQATT and CDR2 SNEGSKA (reference sequence). J gave up 5 bases and V 4 bases, and 6 bases lay outside the gene matches. The CDR3 contains 15 residues. The part of the CDR3 DNA that was read is TGCAGTGCTACGCTACTAGCGGGAGGGAGAGATACG. Its translation: CSATLLAGGRDT. The full CDR3 reads CSATLLAGGRDTQYF.

This clone was seen a few times. The CDR3 end falls 3 residues outside the read, so it is completed with the germline J gene. The chain employs TRBV18 and TRBJ2-6; D unclear. The germline CDR1 and CDR2 sequences are KGHSH and LQKENI. The CDR3 is 14 amino acids. V was clipped by 3 bases and J by 1 base, with 4 bases between them. The CDR3 sequence: CASSPQSGANVLTF. The CDR3 DNA, read in part, is TGTGCCAGCTCACCTCAGTCTGGGGCCAACGTC.